This T cell receptor beta chain derives from a study of metastatic and nonmetastatic thyroid tumors. Overall study: The comparison covered peripheral blood and tumor or nodule tissue in malignant and benign thyroid patients. Findings of the study overall: Relative to benign nodules, malignant thyroid tumors were reportedly characterized by significantly elevated TCR beta diversity in blood and tumor.

This clone was seen a few times. Its antigen is as yet unknown. A much larger clone is a single base away; this may be a read error. The sample has other DNA sequences that encode this CDR3 too. Trimming took off 6 bases at V and 4 bases at J, with 8 bases between the two ends. The CDR3 is 12 residues long. As originally analysed: In papillary thyroid cancer, a distant-metastasis classifier was built using CDR3 differences across clinicopathological groups. TCRdb recomputed clones from the PCR reads via MiXCR. TCRdb, not the original authors, processed these V and J calls. The table has about 41,000 clones, more than 9.5% seen once; the top ten hold roughly 25%. Not a single patient had been given any form of treatment at any point before undergoing thyroid surgery.

The chain recombines TRBV12-3 or TRBV12-4 with TRBJ2-3; TRBD1 is a possible D gene (5 bases). This clonotype was sampled from a female donor with papillary thyroid cancer or a benign thyroid nodule (not recorded which). Some clones in this sample may be carry-over from other donors' samples. The specimen was blood. The CDR3 nucleotides are TGTGCCAGCAGCTTCAGGGCAGATACGCAGTATTTT. Translation: CASSFRADTQYF.